A selection of T cell receptor beta chains follows, all from one sample in a study of blood T cells in healthy people across ages. TCRdb re-derived calls from the 5' RACE reads in MiXCR, one entry per CDR3 protein. The table has 790,000 or so distinct CDR3 sequences, about 47% seen once; the top ten hold 15% to 20%. Sequenced material: blood. The receptors shown here come from an elderly man in good health. Each CDR3 is given with its conserved first and last residue. Fields, in order: V gene, clone size, J gene, CDR3 protein. Clone size is not always given. Where it is, it says once, few, many or a class for expanded clones.

TRBV24-1,few,TRBJ2-1,CATGGDTYNEQFF
TRBV20-1,.,TRBJ2-7,CSASGNSAYEQYF
TRBV12-3/TRBV12-4,many,TRBJ1-2,CASSQRQGGYTF
TRBV12-3/TRBV12-4,few,TRBJ1-1,CASSLRQGANTEAFF
TRBV6-5,many,TRBJ2-7,CASSSGLGSQYF
TRBV20-1,few,TRBJ2-7,CSASGGSSYEQYF
TRBV2,.,TRBJ2-1,CATKASGIGNEQFF
TRBV5-1,many,TRBJ2-5,CASSLAWETQYF
TRBV7-3,.,TRBJ2-5,CASSVAPGSQETQYF
TRBV2,.,TRBJ2-1,CASTLARVDSEQFF
TRBV12-3/TRBV12-4,few,TRBJ2-1,CASSLRVREQFF
TRBV6-5,.,TRBJ1-5,CASSPDGYSNQPQHF
TRBV3-1,few,TRBJ2-1,CASSQRRDNEQFF
TRBV6-6,few,TRBJ2-1,CASSYPASGFDEQFF
TRBV29-1,.,TRBJ2-2,CSVARGTNTGELFF
TRBV20-1,.,.,CSAKTGTGNYEQYF
TRBV5-1,.,TRBJ2-7,CASSQTGATYEQYF
TRBV6-5,.,TRBJ1-4,CASTPSRATNEKLFF
TRBV9,.,TRBJ2-4,CASTSGTGMDIQYF
TRBV19,.,TRBJ2-2,CASKGLNAGELFF
TRBV7-2,many,TRBJ2-7,CASSLAFGGPTYEQYF
TRBV11-3,.,TRBJ2-1,CASSTGLAGGSSYNEQFF
TRBV20-1,.,TRBJ1-4,CSAIGQTNEKLFF
TRBV20-1,.,TRBJ2-5,CSAIMGKETQYF
TRBV20-1,many,TRBJ2-1,CSALGLAGQTNEQFF
TRBV7-9,.,TRBJ2-1,CASSVTGRGYNEQFF
TRBV28,few,.,CASSLKRARGYEQYF
TRBV4-3,.,TRBJ2-3,CASSQRGLGEGAQYF
TRBV28,once,TRBJ2-3,CASSPPLGSVGTDTQYF